The rows below give T cell receptor beta chains drawn from one sample of a study of blood T cell repertoires in COVID-19. Generated by immunoSEQ multiplex PCR, the TCRdb table keeps only in-frame clones and is missing some. The repertoire holds over 150,000 clones, roughly 84% seen once, with 5.5% to 8.5% in the top ten. Source material: PBMCs or T cells enriched from blood (not recorded which). All receptors come from a woman aged 50 to 65 who had recovered from COVID-19. Both conserved end residues are part of each CDR3. A D gene is named only where the DNA matches it firmly. Rows may omit the clone size; those that give it use once, few, many or a size class.

v_call	d_call	j_call	clone_size	cdr3_nt	cdr3_aa
TRBV21-1	-	TRBJ2-7	few	TGTGCCAGCAGTCCCAAGGGAAAGGGGACTAGCGGGAGTTGCGAGCAGTACTTC	CASSPKGKGTSGSCEQYF
TRBV4-1	TRBD2	TRBJ2-2	-	TGCGCCAGCAGCCCGGGACTAGCGGGAGTCTTTAACGGGGAGCTGTTTTTT	CASSPGLAGVFNGELFF
TRBV6-5	-	TRBJ2-7	few	TGTGCCAGCAGTTACACGGGCTCCTACGAGCAGTACTTC	CASSYTGSYEQYF
TRBV12-3/TRBV12-4	-	TRBJ2-2	-	TGTGCCAGCGGCAGGAACACCGGGGAGCTGTTTTTT	CASGRNTGELFF
TRBV18	-	TRBJ2-1	-	TGTGCCAGCTCACCACTGGGTGGGGAGATTGGTGAGCAGTTCTTC	CASSPLGGEIGEQFF
TRBV7-2	-	TRBJ1-2	-	TGTGCCAGCAGCCGGACAGCCCCTAACTATGGCTACACCTTC	CASSRTAPNYGYTF
TRBV4-1	TRBD1	TRBJ1-2	-	TGCGCCAGCAGCCAAGGACAGGGGGTTTCGGGGGTCTTAGGCTACACCTTC	CASSQGQGVSGVLGYTF
TRBV5-1	TRBD1	TRBJ1-4	-	TGCGCCAGCAGGAGGGACAGAAATGAAAAACTGTTTTTT	CASRRDRNEKLFF
TRBV28	-	TRBJ2-1	-	TGTGCCAGCAGACCCGGAGGGTACACATCAGGAGAGCAGTTCTTC	CASRPGGYTSGEQFF
TRBV3-1/TRBV3-2	-	TRBJ1-6	-	TGTGCCAGCAGCCAAGGGCAGGGGTCGTATAATTCACCCCTCCACTTT	CASSQGQGSYNSPLHF
TRBV19	TRBD1	TRBJ2-1	-	TGTGCCAGTAGTATTCCGGACAGGGAAAAGTTCTTC	CASSIPDREKFF
TRBV3-1/TRBV3-2	TRBD1	TRBJ1-6	-	TGTGCCAGCAGCCAAGATGAAGGGACAGGGGGTCCCTCCTATAATTCACCCCTCCACTTT	CASSQDEGTGGPSYNSPLHF
TRBV19	-	TRBJ2-7	-	TGTGCCAGTTCTCGGAGATTAGCGGATACCTACGAGCAGTACTTC	CASSRRLADTYEQYF
TRBV9	-	TRBJ2-1	-	TGTGCCAGCAGCGAGACTAGTGGGTTGGTCAATGAGCAGTTCTTC	CASSETSGLVNEQFF
TRBV5-1	TRBD2	TRBJ2-1	-	TGCGCCAGCAGAAAGAACCCCGGGGGGGAATACAATGAGCAGTTCTTC	CASRKNPGGEYNEQFF
TRBV20-1	-	TRBJ2-1	few	TGCAGTGCTAGTAAGGGGGGGATAAACAATGAGCAGTTCTTC	CSASKGGINNEQFF
TRBV7-3	-	TRBJ1-5	few	TGTGCCAGCAGCTTAAGAGGTTATAGCAATCAGCCCCAGCATTTT	CASSLRGYSNQPQHF
TRBV19	-	TRBJ1-1	-	TGTGCCAGTAGTATGTGGGGGGAGAACACTGAAGCTTTCTTT	CASSMWGENTEAFF
TRBV5-1	TRBD1	TRBJ1-1	-	TGCGCCAGCAGCTTGAGGGACAGGGTTACTGAAGCTTTCTTT	CASSLRDRVTEAFF
TRBV18	TRBD2	TRBJ2-4	-	TGTGCCAGCTCACCAGGGACTAGCGGGAGAATAAAAAACATTCAGTACTTC	CASSPGTSGRIKNIQYF
TRBV6-2/TRBV6-3	-	TRBJ1-5	-	TGTGCCAGCAGTTACGAGGGCCTAGGTGCGTGGGAGCCCCAGCATTTT	CASSYEGLGAWEPQHF
TRBV19	-	TRBJ2-5	-	TGTGCCAGTAGTAGGCAGGCCCGAGGGGAGACCCAGTACTTC	CASSRQARGETQYF
TRBV19	TRBD1	TRBJ1-5	-	TGTGCCAGTACCGCCGGACAGGTTTTGGGGCCCCAGCATTTT	CASTAGQVLGPQHF
TRBV12-3/TRBV12-4	-	TRBJ1-2	-	TGTGCCAGCAGTTTAGTTAGGGGAATGGGCTACACCTTC	CASSLVRGMGYTF
TRBV10-1	TRBD1	TRBJ2-6	-	TGCGCCAGCAGTGAGTCTCGGGACAGGGTCAATCACTTCTCTGGGGCCAACGTCCTGACTTTC	CASSESRDRVNHFSGANVLTF
TRBV7-9	-	TRBJ2-3	-	TGTGCCAGCAGCTTATCGGGAGAGGGCTCAGATACGCAGTATTTT	CASSLSGEGSDTQYF
TRBV7-2	TRBD2	TRBJ2-3	-	TGTGCCAGCAGCCTCCAGCGGGAGCCGAATACGCAGTATTTT	CASSLQREPNTQYF
TRBV6-5	-	TRBJ2-1	-	TGTGCCAGCAGTTCTTGGAGCGGGCAGTACAATGAGCAGTTCTTC	CASSSWSGQYNEQFF
TRBV19	-	TRBJ1-2	-	TGTGCCAGTAGTATAGCAGGGGATGGCTACACCTTC	CASSIAGDGYTF
TRBV28	TRBD2	TRBJ2-7	-	TGTGCCAGCAGTTCGGGCATCGGACTAGCGGGGGAGCAGTACTTC	CASSSGIGLAGEQYF
TRBV28	-	TRBJ2-2	-	TGTGCCAGCAGTCCTGACACCGGGGAGCTGTTTTTT	CASSPDTGELFF
TRBV5-6	TRBD2	TRBJ2-1	-	TGTGCCAGCAGCTTGATAGCGGGAGGGTACTACAATGAGCAGTTCTTC	CASSLIAGGYYNEQFF
TRBV2	-	TRBJ2-1	-	TGTGCCAGCAGTACAGGGCAGCAGTTCTTC	CASSTGQQFF
TRBV28	-	TRBJ2-2	-	TGTGCCAGCCCGAATAGGAACACCGGGGAGCTGTTTTTT	CASPNRNTGELFF
TRBV28	TRBD1	TRBJ1-4	-	TGTGCCAGCAGCCCCCACGGACAGGGTAGGGAAAAACTGTTTTTT	CASSPHGQGREKLFF
TRBV9	TRBD1	TRBJ2-1	-	TGTGCCAGCAGCCCCCGCTCCGGGACAGTGTCAGATGAGCAGTTCTTC	CASSPRSGTVSDEQFF
TRBV2	TRBD2	TRBJ2-1	-	TGTGCCTCCATCCTGCGGGAGCTCTCCTACAATGAGCAGTTCTTC	CASILRELSYNEQFF
TRBV13	-	TRBJ1-4	-	TGTGCCAGCAGCTTATACAGGGATGGAGGCGAAAAACTGTTTTTT	CASSLYRDGGEKLFF
TRBV27	-	TRBJ2-3	-	TGTGCCAGCAGTCAAAGGGGGTCGACGGCCGGCACAGATACGCAGTATTTT	CASSQRGSTAGTDTQYF
TRBV5-5	-	TRBJ2-5	-	TGTGCCAGCAGGCTCCGGGAGACCCAAGAGACCCAGTACTTC	CASRLRETQETQYF
TRBV7-9	TRBD2	TRBJ2-1	-	TGTGCCAGCAGCCTGGGACTAGCGGGAGGGCGGAATGAGCAGTTCTTC	CASSLGLAGGRNEQFF
TRBV2	TRBD2	TRBJ2-1	few	TGTGCCAGCACGGAAGGACTAGCGGGAAGTGAGCAGTTCTTC	CASTEGLAGSEQFF